The 31 T cell receptor beta chains below all came from one sample that was sequenced in a study of blood T cell repertoires in COVID-19. Only in-frame clones appear in the TCRdb table, and some are missing; sequencing was by immunoSEQ multiplex PCR. The table records roughly 190,000 clones, 60% to 85% of them present only once. The sequenced material came from peripheral blood. Receptors were obtained from a woman in her 50s with active or convalescent COVID-19.

The genes are TRBV28 and TRBJ2-3; 8 bases are a match to TRBD1. The V segment lost 7 bases and the J segment 1 base; nucleotides outside the gene matches: 4. Germline lookup yields CDR1 MDHEN and CDR2 SYDVKM. The CDR3 is made up of 14 amino acids. The CDR3 DNA reads TGTGCCAGCACCAAGACAGGGGGCACAGATACGCAGTATTTT. Translation: CASTKTGGTDTQYF.

This clone was picked up one time. V gene TRBV7-9 combines with J gene TRBJ2-1; D call uncertain. Per the germline V gene, CDR1 is SEHNR and CDR2 is FQNEAQ (reference sequence). The germline V and J ends were trimmed by 1 base and 9 bases, with 13 bases remaining between them. This CDR3 comprises 14 residues. The CDR3 sequence: CASSLVVTLGEQFF. The CDR3 DNA reads TGTGCCAGCAGCTTAGTCGTGACTCTTGGTGAGCAGTTCTTC.

The rearrangement links TRBV2 to TRBJ1-4; TRBD1 matches 9 bases. The germline V gene has CDR1 SNHLY and CDR2 FYNNEI. The V gene end was trimmed by 6 bases and the J gene end by 0 bases; junction bases not matched to a gene: 8. The CDR3 runs to 17 residues. The DNA for the CDR3 is TGTGCCAGCAGCCCGGGACAGGGAGGAGCAACTAATGAAAAACTGTTTTTT. Translation: CASSPGQGGATNEKLFF. Using reference TRBV2 and TRBJ1-4 for the parts outside the CDR3, the full variable domain is EPEVTQTPSHQVTQMGQEVILRCVPISNHLYFYWYRQILGQKVEFLVSFYNNEISEKSEIFDDQFSVERPDGSNFTLKIRSTKLEDSAMYFCASSPGQGGATNEKLFFGSGTQLSVL.

Regarding this clone: Other nucleotide sequences from this sample produce the same CDR3. In nucleotides, the CDR3 is TGTGCCAGCAGCCCCGGACTAGCGACAGATACGCAGTATTTT. Protein: CASSPGLATDTQYF. This chain connects TRBV7-2 to TRBJ2-3; 9 bases fit TRBD2. CDR3 length: 14 residues. Germline trimming cut 5 bases from V and 3 bases from J; bases unmatched to any gene: 3. The germline CDR1 and CDR2 sequences are SGHTA and FQGNSA.

A single count supports this clone. This rearrangement joins TRBV6-5 to TRBJ1-1; D gene ambiguous. V dropped 6 bases and J dropped 1 base, with 12 bases sitting between them. The CDR3 extends over 14 amino acids. Germline loops: CDR1 MNHEY, CDR2 SVGAGI. CDR3 sequence (DNA): TGTGCCAGCAGGAATCCGGCAGGGAACACTGAAGCTTTCTTT. The encoded protein is CASRNPAGNTEAFF.

This chain connects TRBV3-1 (or the pseudogene TRBV3-2) to TRBJ2-7; maybe TRBD1 (6 bases). The V end lost 2 bases, the J end lost 3 bases, and 8 bases lay between the germline ends. CDR3 length: 13 residues. Germline CDR1 LGHDT, CDR2 YNNKEL (reference sequence). CDR3 in DNA: TGTGCCAGCAGCCAACTGACAGGCTACGAGCAGTACTTC. This encodes CASSQLTGYEQYF.

The chain employs TRBV18 and TRBJ1-3; 7 bases are shared with TRBD1. The V and J ends lost 2 bases and 4 bases, in that order; junction bases with no gene match: 8. Germline V CDR1 and CDR2: KGHSH, LQKENI. The CDR3 extends over 16 amino acids. CDR3 sequence (DNA): TGTGCCAGCTCACCAGGACCACAGGGGTTAGGAAACACCATATATTTT. This codes for CASSPGPQGLGNTIYF. The full variable domain, its missing parts supplied by reference TRBV18 and TRBJ1-3, is NAGVMQNPRHLVRRRGQEARLRCSPMKGHSHVYWYRQLPEEGLKFMVYLQKENIIDESGMPKERFSAEFPKEGPSILRIQQVVRGDSAAYFCASSPGPQGLGNTIYFGEGSWLTVV.

A few counts support this clone. The chain is built from TRBV7-8 and TRBJ1-5, with a tentative D call TRBD1 (6 bases). The germline V gene encodes CDR1 SGHVS and CDR2 FQNEAQ. The CDR3 sequence is 16 residues long. V lost 2 bases and J lost 0, with 11 bases in between. Here the CDR3 DNA reads TGTGCCAGCAGCTTATTTCAGGGGAATAGCAATCAGCCCCAGCATTTT. It is translated as CASSLFQGNSNQPQHF.

The rearrangement joins TRBV7-8 to TRBJ1-5; D remains ambiguous. CDR1 SGHVS and CDR2 FQNEAQ come from the germline V gene. The germline V and J ends were trimmed by 4 bases and 3 bases, with 7 bases remaining between them. The CDR3 consists of 13 residues. The CDR3 region has the DNA TGTGCCAGCAGCTCCAACTACAATCAGCCCCAGCATTTT. Protein: CASSSNYNQPQHF.

The genes are TRBV7-8 and TRBJ1-1, with D maybe TRBD1 (5 bases). CDR3 length: 15 residues. From germline, CDR1 is SGHVS and CDR2 FQNEAQ. With 5 bases removed from V and 5 bases from J, the gap between germline ends came to 18 bases. CDR3 nucleotides: TGTGCCAGCAGCCCCGTGCGGGGCGTAGGGACTGAAGCTTTCTTT. This sequence encodes CASSPVRGVGTEAFF. Based on the CDR3 plus reference TRBV7-8 and TRBJ1-1, the full variable domain is GAGVSQSPRYKVAKRGQDVALRCDPISGHVSLFWYQQALGQGPEFLTYFQNEAQLDKSGLPSDRFFAERPEGSVSTLKIQRTQQEDSAVYLCASSPVRGVGTEAFFGQGTRLTVV.

DNA of the CDR3: TGTGCCAGCAGCTTGGACAGGGGAACCGGGGAGCTGTTTTTT. It encodes CASSLDRGTGELFF. This chain links TRBV5-6 with TRBJ2-2, with 7 bases matching TRBD1. Germline V lookup: CDR1 SGHDT, CDR2 YYEEEE. Unmatched junction bases numbered 1, after V lost 0 bases and J lost 5 bases. The CDR3 has 14 amino acids.

The rearrangement uses TRBV19 and TRBJ1-5, with 11 bases matching TRBD1. The CDR3 consists of 14 residues. CDR1 LNHDA and CDR2 SQIVND come from the germline V gene (reference sequence). With 6 bases clipped from V and 5 bases from J, the junction kept 3 bases outside the gene matches. The chain's CDR3 is CASSGTGGDQPQHF. In nucleotides, the CDR3 is TGTGCCAGTAGCGGGACAGGGGGGGATCAGCCCCAGCATTTT.

The chain uses TRBV10-3 and TRBJ2-5; TRBD2 matches 11 bases. The CDR3 consists of 16 residues. The V gene's germline CDR1 is ENHRY and CDR2 SYGVKD. V shed 2 bases and J 5 bases; nucleotides not matched to a gene: 7. CDR3 loop: CAISEPTSGRGETQYF. The CDR3 DNA reads as TGTGCCATCAGTGAGCCTACTAGCGGGAGAGGTGAGACCCAGTACTTC.

The chain uses TRBV3-1 (or the pseudogene TRBV3-2) and TRBJ2-7, with unresolved D. The CDR3 length is 15 residues. The ends were cut back, 3 bases at V and 0 bases at J, with 12 bases in the middle. Germline-derived CDR1 and CDR2 are LGHDT and YNNKEL (reference sequence). Here the CDR3 DNA reads TGTGCCAGCAGCCAGCAGTCGTGGAGCTCCTACGAGCAGTACTTC. This codes for CASSQQSWSSYEQYF.

The chain links TRBV11-3 to TRBJ2-2, with TRBD1 identical over 7 bases. The germline V gene has CDR1 SGHNT and CDR2 YENEEA. V was pared by 0 bases and J by 1 base, with 5 bases of the junction left unmatched. CDR3 length: 17 amino acids. The chain's CDR3 is CASSLDPGTVNTGELFF. CDR3 bases: TGTGCCAGCAGCTTAGATCCCGGGACAGTGAACACCGGGGAGCTGTTTTTT.

This clone turned up a few times. The chain is built from TRBV5-1 and TRBJ1-1, with D unresolved. V was pared by 4 bases and J by 4 bases, with 11 bases between. CDR3 length: 13 amino acids. CDR1 is SGHRS and CDR2 is YFSETQ in the germline V gene. The CDR3 DNA follows: TGCGCCAGCAGCCGACTCGAGGGCACTGAAGCTTTCTTT. Protein sequence: CASSRLEGTEAFF.

The V call is TRBV4-3, the J call TRBJ2-6; maybe TRBD1 (5 bases). V lost 1 base and J lost 0, with 22 bases in between. The CDR3 spans 21 residues. The germline V gene has CDR1 LGHNA and CDR2 YSLEER. The DNA for the CDR3 is TGCGCCAGCAGCCAAGTTTTATTACTCGTTGGGGCTGGCTCTGGGGCCAACGTCCTGACTTTC. The encoded protein is CASSQVLLLVGAGSGANVLTF.

The CDR3: CASSQQDSTNEKLFF. The CDR3 bases are TGTGCCAGCAGCCAACAAGACAGCACTAATGAAAAACTGTTTTTT. V and J are TRBV4-2 and TRBJ1-4, with D maybe TRBD1 (5 bases). The germline V gene encodes CDR1 LGHNA and CDR2 YNFKEQ. The length of the CDR3 is 15 residues. Deletions cut 2 bases from V and 2 bases from J, with 9 bases between.

This clone was recorded once. The chain combines TRBV7-3 with TRBJ2-1, with 7 bases matching TRBD2. The V gene's germline CDR1 is SGHTA and CDR2 FQGTGA. This CDR3 has 15 amino acids. After removal of 4 bases from V and 4 bases from J, the junction contained 7 bases not matched to a gene. The CDR3 nucleotides are TGTGCCAGCAGCTCTACCCCCGGGGGGTACAATGAGCAGTTCTTC. Its protein product is CASSSTPGGYNEQFF.

The chain employs TRBV5-1 and TRBJ2-3; a possible D gene is TRBD2 (5 bases). The V end lost 0 bases, the J end lost 1 base, and 9 bases lay between the germline ends. The CDR3 contains 15 residues. In germline, CDR1 is SGHRS, CDR2 YFSETQ. CDR3 nucleotide sequence: TGCGCCAGCAGCTTGGCCGGGATAGGCACAGATACGCAGTATTTT. This translates into CASSLAGIGTDTQYF.

This clone has only a few counts. The V and J genes are TRBV2 and TRBJ1-4; D gene ambiguous. CDR1 is SNHLY, CDR2 FYNNEI, per germline. V dropped 4 bases and J dropped 5 bases, with 23 bases sitting between them. This CDR3 region has 18 residues. As DNA, the CDR3 is TGTGCCAGCAGTGGGAGTATCAAGAGAGGGCTGTCGAATGAAAAACTGTTTTTT. This encodes CASSGSIKRGLSNEKLFF.

The chain recombines TRBV15 with TRBJ1-6; perhaps TRBD1 as D (5 bases). CDR1 and CDR2 from the germline V gene are LNHNV and YYDKDF (reference sequence). The CDR3 is made up of 15 amino acids. Deletions cut 0 bases from V and 9 bases from J, with 12 bases between. The CDR3 reads CATSRDAGGSSPLHF. For the CDR3, the DNA is TGTGCCACCAGCAGAGACGCTGGGGGGAGTTCACCCCTCCACTTT.

The chain combines TRBV5-1 with TRBJ2-7; 9 bases line up with TRBD1. This CDR3 has 15 amino acids. The V and J ends lost 0 bases and 2 bases, in that order; junction bases with no gene match: 3. In germline, CDR1 is SGHRS, CDR2 YFSETQ. CDR3 protein: CASSLEGQGPYEQYF. CDR3 nucleotides: TGCGCCAGCAGCTTGGAAGGACAGGGGCCCTACGAGCAGTACTTC.

The gene calls are TRBV4-3 and TRBJ1-1; the D is unclear. The germline V gene encodes CDR1 LGHNA and CDR2 YSLEER. This CDR3 has 13 amino acids. V gave up 2 bases and J gave up 3 bases, with 7 bases separating them. CDR3 protein: CASSQSRDTEAFF. The CDR3 coding sequence is TGCGCCAGCAGCCAAAGCCGGGACACTGAAGCTTTCTTT.

The V and J genes are TRBV4-3 and TRBJ1-2, with D unclear. Between the trimmed V and J ends, which lost 1 base and 11 bases, there was a span of 17 bases. Germline CDR1 is LGHNA and CDR2 is YSLEER. The CDR3 has 14 residues. The CDR3 protein is CASSQVGSGGVYTF. CDR3 DNA sequence: TGCGCCAGCAGCCAAGTAGGGAGCGGAGGAGTTTACACCTTC.

The chain uses TRBV7-2 and TRBJ1-6, with 9 bases fitting TRBD1. The germline V gene encodes CDR1 SGHTA and CDR2 FQGNSA. The V and J ends lost 5 bases and 4 bases, in that order; junction bases with no gene match: 3. The CDR3 sequence is 15 residues long. The CDR3 DNA follows: TGTGCCAGCAGCCCCGGGACAGGGTATAATTCACCCCTCCACTTT. It specifies CASSPGTGYNSPLHF. Full variable domain (rest looked up from reference TRBV7-2 and TRBJ1-6): GAGVSQSPSNKVTEKGKDVELRCDPISGHTALYWYRQSLGQGLEFLIYFQGNSAPDKSGLPSDRFSAERTGGSVSTLTIQRTQQEDSAVYLCASSPGTGYNSPLHFGNGTRLTVT.

In this sample, this clone turned up many times. The chain uses TRBV12-3 or TRBV12-4 and TRBJ2-1; TRBD1 is a possible D gene (6 bases). Trimming cost V 3 bases and J 7 bases, with 10 bases left between them. The CDR3 covers 13 residues. In DNA form, the CDR3 reads TGTGCCAGCAGTTTCCAAGGGGGAAATGAGCAGTTCTTC. It translates to CASSFQGGNEQFF.

The chain combines TRBV12-3 or TRBV12-4 with TRBJ1-1; 7 bases line up with TRBD1. V dropped 6 bases and J dropped 0; count of bases not matched to a gene: 1. CDR3 length: 13 residues. CDR3: CASSDRVNTEAFF. CDR3 nucleotide sequence: TGTGCCAGCAGCGACAGGGTGAACACTGAAGCTTTCTTT.

The chain has TRBV18 and TRBJ2-1; a weak D match, TRBD2 (6 bases). The germline CDR1 and CDR2 sequences are KGHSH and LQKENI. The V and J ends lost 6 bases and 2 bases respectively, with 14 bases between them. The CDR3 length is 15 residues. The CDR3 DNA is TGTGCCAGCTCGCCCCTAGCGACGACCTACAATGAGCAGTTCTTC. This translates into CASSPLATTYNEQFF.

V usage is TRBV2 and J usage is TRBJ2-3, with 9 positions matching TRBD1. V trimming: 10 bases; J trimming: 6 bases; junction bases outside the gene matches: 11. The CDR3 has 14 amino acids. Germline CDR1 SNHLY, CDR2 FYNNEI. This CDR3 reads CATNRQGGGDTQYF. Here the CDR3 DNA reads TGTGCCACCAACAGACAGGGGGGGGGTGATACGCAGTATTTT.

This clone was counted between two and nine times. The chain combines TRBV18 with TRBJ2-7, with D perhaps TRBD1 (5 bases). Germline CDR1 is KGHSH and CDR2 is LQKENI. V dropped 3 bases and J dropped 0 bases, with 9 bases sitting between them. This CDR3 spans 14 amino acids. CDR3 DNA: TGTGCCAGCTCACCCGCCAGGGACTCCTACGAGCAGTACTTC. This encodes CASSPARDSYEQYF.